The rows below give T cell receptor beta chains drawn from one sample of a study of T-cell reconstitution after alpha-beta-depleted transplantation in children. TCRdb independently ran MiXCR on the PCR reads; one entry per CDR3 protein. The sample contains almost 500,000 distinct CDR3 sequences, about 10% of which appear only once. The source material was PBMCs, sampled before TCRalphabeta/CD19-depleted stem cell transplant. The receptors originated from a child aged 2 to 10 with inherited bone marrow failure, due to receive a stem cell transplant. Each CDR3 is given with its conserved first and last residue. The D gene is left open where the match is weak. The size field is filled for only some rows; it gives once, few, many or a size class.

TRBV7-9	TRBD2	NA	TRBJ2-1	CASSSLWREHNEQFF	TGTGCCAGCAGCTCCCTGTGGCGGGAGCACAATGAGCAGTTCTTC
TRBV4-1	NA	many	TRBJ1-5	CASSQQLRSGQPQHF	TGCGCCAGCAGCCAACAGCTCAGGAGCGGGCAGCCCCAGCATTTT
TRBV28	TRBD1	many	TRBJ2-7	CASSSTGGEGYEQYF	TGTGCCAGCAGTTCCACAGGGGGCGAGGGCTACGAGCAGTACTTC
TRBV5-1	NA	NA	TRBJ2-7	CASSLEGTQVTYEQYF	TGCGCCAGCAGCTTGGAGGGGACCCAAGTGACCTACGAGCAGTACTTC
TRBV6-4	NA	few	TRBJ2-1	CASRITGTYNEQFF	TGTGCCAGCAGGATCACAGGGACCTACAATGAGCAGTTCTTC
TRBV9	NA	many	TRBJ1-6	CASSSQGDSPLHF	TGTGCCAGCAGCTCCCAAGGTGATTCACCCCTCCACTTT
TRBV5-1	NA	many	TRBJ2-7	CASSLPQRPGLKSYEQYF	TGCGCCAGCAGCTTGCCACAAAGACCGGGACTGAAGTCCTACGAGCAGTACTTC
TRBV7-9	TRBD1	NA	TRBJ2-7	CASSPTGTASYEQYF	TGTGCCAGCAGCCCTACCGGGACAGCTTCCTACGAGCAGTACTTC
TRBV27	TRBD1	many	TRBJ2-3	CASSPPRDRGEGTDTQYF	TGTGCCAGCAGTCCACCCAGGGACAGGGGGGAGGGCACAGATACGCAGTATTTT
TRBV20-1	TRBD2	few	TRBJ2-4	CSAVGTSGRNIQYF	TGCAGTGCTGTAGGGACTAGCGGGAGAAACATTCAGTACTTC
TRBV6-1	NA	many	TRBJ2-2	CAASLTENTGELFF	TGTGCCGCCAGCCTAACAGAAAACACCGGGGAGCTGTTTTTT
TRBV6-2/TRBV6-3	NA	few	TRBJ2-5	CASTNRGQRKTQYF	TGTGCCAGCACTAACCGGGGGCAACGGAAGACCCAGTACTTC
TRBV7-9	NA	many	TRBJ2-1	CASSLAGFLTYNEQFF	TGTGCCAGCAGCTTAGCAGGGTTTCTGACCTACAATGAGCAGTTCTTC
TRBV7-9	TRBD2	NA	TRBJ2-7	CASSPLAETYEQYF	TGTGCCAGCAGCCCACTAGCGGAAACCTACGAGCAGTACTTC
TRBV29-1	TRBD1	NA	TRBJ2-7	CSVARQGEGSQYF	TGCAGCGTCGCGCGCCAGGGGGAAGGGTCGCAGTACTTC
TRBV19	TRBD2	NA	TRBJ2-1	CASSIVAGGHNEQFF	TGTGCCAGTAGTATTGTAGCGGGAGGGCACAATGAGCAGTTCTTC
TRBV20-1	TRBD2	NA	TRBJ2-1	CSAGIAGDTIEQFF	TGCAGTGCTGGAATAGCGGGGGACACAATTGAGCAGTTCTTC
TRBV20-1	TRBD2	few	TRBJ2-7	CSATALAEGSYEQYF	TGCAGTGCTACAGCTCTAGCGGAAGGATCCTACGAGCAGTACTTC
TRBV28	TRBD1	many	TRBJ1-1	CASSLMGQGRGGKAFF	TGTGCCAGCAGCCTGATGGGACAGGGGCGAGGTGGGAAAGCTTTCTTT
TRBV29-1	NA	NA	TRBJ2-1	CSVPRDSKRYNEQFF	TGCAGCGTGCCCCGGGACTCCAAACGGTACAATGAGCAGTTCTTC
TRBV20-1	TRBD2	few	TRBJ2-7	CSAGGGVSYEQYF	TGCAGTGCTGGGGGGGGGGTTTCCTACGAGCAGTACTTC